This T cell receptor (beta chain) was recovered during a study of tumor and adjacent non-tumor tissue in lung cancer. Turning to the study itself: There were 12 adenocarcinoma, 2 squamous cell carcinoma and 1 small cell lung cancer cases.

This CDR3 is 14 amino acids long. Germline lookup yields CDR1 MNHNS and CDR2 SASEGT. Three rounds of nested PCR, following a modified ARM-PCR protocol, produced the TCRbeta library. TCRdb used MiXCR to reprocess the multiplex PCR reads, holding one entry per CDR3 protein. The table lists approximately 110,000 distinct CDR3 sequences, approximately 71% of them singletons. This clonotype was seen once. Its antigen is not known. Sequence at one end of the junction differs from germline and may be a read error. This sample's RNA came from whole unsorted tissue. Chemotherapy-naive patients with new lung cancer underwent thoracic surgery in China, August–November 2014. Regarding the study as a whole: Tumor repertoires had a smaller top 100 clone share than normal lung. Tumor TCR diversity, when higher, was linked to shorter survival.

Sequencing was done on a sample of lung tumor tissue. The rearrangement joins TRBV6-1 to TRBJ2-7, with 9 nucleotides matching TRBD1. This clonotype originated in a woman in her sixties or seventies with non-small cell lung cancer. The CDR3 region is CASIGQDRGPERYF. DNA for the CDR3: TGTGCCAGCATTGGGCAGGACAGGGGACCCGAGCGGTACTTC.